This entry lists 30 T cell receptor beta chains sequenced from one sample in a study of OX40 agonist ivuxolimab in advanced cancers. Libraries were prepared by immunoSEQ multiplex PCR; TCRdb keeps only in-frame clonotypes and omits some of them. This sample has about 48,000 clones; approximately 90% occur once, and the top ten carry 5.5% to 7.5%. The source material was CD4+ or CD8+ T cells sorted from blood, sampled in a trial of the OX40 agonist ivuxolimab. The receptors come from an adult with an advanced solid tumor such as melanoma, head and neck, liver or kidney cancer.

The genes are TRBV9 and TRBJ2-1; the D gene is possibly TRBD2 (6 bases). This CDR3 region has 15 residues. Between the trimmed V and J ends, which lost 0 bases and 2 bases, there was a span of 9 bases. CDR1 and CDR2 (germline): SGDLS, YYNGEE. The CDR3 protein is CASSVGDSTYNEQFF. The CDR3 region has the DNA TGTGCCAGCAGCGTAGGGGACTCCACCTACAATGAGCAGTTCTTC.

The rearrangement uses TRBV4-1 and TRBJ1-1; D remains ambiguous. Germline CDR1 reads MGHRA; CDR2 reads YSYEKL. The ends were cut back, 4 bases at V and 4 bases at J, with 16 bases in the middle. This CDR3 has 15 amino acids. CDR3 residues: CASSLAAATGTEAFF. The CDR3 coding sequence is TGCGCCAGCAGCCTCGCGGCAGCGACGGGCACTGAAGCTTTCTTT.

The chain carries TRBV27 and TRBJ2-1, with D unresolved. The CDR3 extends over 15 amino acids. From germline, CDR1 is MNHEY and CDR2 SMNVEV (reference sequence). V was clipped by 5 bases and J by 4 bases, with 15 bases between them. The CDR3 nucleotides read TGTGCCAGCAGTCCCGACTCAACACTTTACAATGAGCAGTTCTTC. Encoded protein: CASSPDSTLYNEQFF.

This clone showed up just a few times. This sequence joins TRBV11-2 and TRBJ2-7; D gene ambiguous. Trimming removed 0 bases from V and 0 bases from J, with 3 bases in between. This CDR3 spans 13 amino acids. Germline CDR1 reads SGHAT; CDR2 reads FQNNGV. CDR3 DNA sequence: TGTGCCAGCAGCTTAGACATCTCCTACGAGCAGTACTTC. Protein sequence: CASSLDISYEQYF. Using reference TRBV11-2 and TRBJ2-7 for the parts outside the CDR3, the full variable domain is EAGVAQSPRYKIIEKRQSVAFWCNPISGHATLYWYQQILGQGPKLLIQFQNNGVVDDSQLPKDRFSAERLKGVDSTLKIQPAKLEDSAVYLCASSLDISYEQYFGPGTRLTVT.

The V call is TRBV28, the J call TRBJ1-5, with 7 bases identical to TRBD1. Germline V gene sequence: CDR1 MDHEN, CDR2 SYDVKM. This CDR3 has 14 amino acids. V was clipped by 6 bases and J by 7 bases; unmatched bases: 9. For the CDR3, the DNA is TGTGCCAGCAGCATCCAGGGGGTTTGGCAGCCCCAGCATTTT. Translated: CASSIQGVWQPQHF.

CDR3 DNA sequence: TGCAGCGTTGTTCTAGGACATACCTACGAGCAGTACTTC. Translation: CSVVLGHTYEQYF. This chain links TRBV29-1 with TRBJ2-7; D may be TRBD1 (5 bases). This CDR3 has 13 residues. Germline V gene lookup returns CDR1 SQVTM and CDR2 ANQGSEA. V shed 4 bases and J shed 2 bases, with 12 bases lying between them.

The chain links TRBV28 to TRBJ1-4; TRBD1 matches at 8 bases. Germline CDR1 and CDR2: MDHEN and SYDVKM. The CDR3 covers 14 residues. V was clipped by 6 bases and J by 8 bases; unmatched bases: 8. CDR3 region: CASSFGQGGEKLFF. The CDR3 DNA reads TGTGCCAGCAGCTTCGGACAGGGCGGCGAAAAACTGTTTTTT.

J is TRBJ2-3 and V is TRBV6-5; D is ambiguous. Per germline, CDR1 MNHEY and CDR2 SVGAGI. Trimming took off 6 bases at V and 7 bases at J, with 8 bases between the two ends. The CDR3 contains 11 residues. CDR3 region: CASRDSYTQYF. Written as DNA, the CDR3 is TGTGCCAGCAGAGACTCGTATACGCAGTATTTT.

A single count supports this clone. The V and J genes are TRBV30 and TRBJ1-1; tentatively, D is TRBD1 (5 bases). In germline, CDR1 is GTSNPN, CDR2 SVGIG (reference sequence). Trimming shortened V by 1 base and J by 3 bases, and 6 bases separated the two germline ends. The CDR3 is 12 residues long. The DNA for the CDR3 is TGTGCCTGGAGTGCAGGGTACACTGAAGCTTTCTTT. Translation: CAWSAGYTEAFF.

V usage is TRBV5-1 and J usage is TRBJ2-1, with a possible D match to TRBD2 (7 bases). Per germline, CDR1 SGHRS and CDR2 YFSETQ. V lost 0 bases, J lost 3 bases, and 10 bases lay in between. The CDR3 sequence is 15 residues long. The CDR3 loop reads CASSLAGGLYNEQFF. The CDR3 coding sequence is TGCGCCAGCAGCTTGGCGGGGGGCCTCTACAATGAGCAGTTCTTC.

The V gene is TRBV10-3, the J gene TRBJ2-2, with TRBD2 identical over 14 bases. The V gene's germline CDR1 is ENHRY and CDR2 SYGVKD. Trimming at V came to 5 bases and at J to 7 bases, leaving 3 bases not matched to a gene. The CDR3 length is 15 residues. The DNA of the CDR3 is TGTGCCATCAGTCCCGGGACTAGCGGGAGCGGGGAGCTGTTTTTT. It yields the protein CAISPGTSGSGELFF.

The chain is built from TRBV27 and TRBJ1-1; possibly TRBD1 for D (5 bases). V lost 4 bases and J lost 5, with 14 bases in between. The CDR3 contains 14 residues. CDR1 is MNHEY and CDR2 is SMNVEV in the germline V gene (reference sequence). The CDR3 spells CASSSPGLTTEAFF. Written as DNA, the CDR3 is TGTGCCAGCAGTTCTCCGGGACTCACTACTGAAGCTTTCTTT.

This sequence joins TRBV5-6 and TRBJ2-4; D call uncertain. CDR1 SGHDT and CDR2 YYEEEE come from the germline V gene. V lost 4 bases, J lost 3 bases, and 11 bases lay in between. This CDR3 is built from 14 residues. The CDR3 DNA reads as TGTGCCAGCAGCCGATTGATGGGCAAAAACATTCAGTACTTC. Its protein product is CASSRLMGKNIQYF.

This clone was recorded only once. The gene calls are TRBV28 and TRBJ1-3; the D gene is possibly TRBD1 (6 bases). The CDR3 is made up of 16 amino acids. In germline, CDR1 is MDHEN, CDR2 SYDVKM. With 2 bases removed from V and 8 bases from J, the gap between germline ends came to 19 bases. This CDR3 is CASSLEPLGSGDTIYF. CDR3 nucleotide sequence: TGTGCCAGCAGTTTAGAGCCCCTCGGCTCAGGGGACACCATATATTTT.

CDR3 protein: CASSGREVGKRGMETQYF. CDR3 bases: TGTGCCAGCAGTGGCAGGGAAGTTGGGAAGCGGGGGATGGAGACCCAGTACTTC. The chain couples TRBV2 to TRBJ2-5; 8 bases fit TRBD2. V shed 4 bases and J 5 bases; nucleotides not matched to a gene: 18. Per the germline V gene, CDR1 is SNHLY and CDR2 is FYNNEI. This CDR3 is 18 amino acids long.

The CDR3 protein is CASSETEVGSPLHF. CDR3 bases: TGTGCCAGCAGTGAAACGGAGGTCGGATCACCCCTCCACTTT. The V and J genes are TRBV6-4 and TRBJ1-6; D call uncertain. V was shortened by 3 bases and J by 10 bases, with 13 bases between the two germline ends. The CDR3 length is 14 residues. CDR1 is MRHNA, CDR2 SNTAGT, per germline.

Regarding this clone: One end of the junction fails to match germline, which may point to a read error. This chain joins TRBV6-4 and TRBJ2-7; 10 bases agree with TRBD2. The germline V gene encodes CDR1 MRHNA and CDR2 SNTAGT. The CDR3 is made up of 14 amino acids. The CDR3 DNA is TGTGCCAACAGTGCGGTAGCGGGAGGCCACGAGCAGTACTTC. Its translation is CANSAVAGGHEQYF.

V and J are TRBV6-5 and TRBJ2-5, with TRBD2 matching over 9 bases. The V gene's germline CDR1 is MNHEY and CDR2 SVGAGI. J was trimmed by 2 bases and V by 6 bases; bases with no gene match: 7. This CDR3 region has 15 residues. The CDR3 nucleotides read TGTGCCAGCAGCTTTAGCGGGGGCGGGCAAGAGACCCAGTACTTC. This encodes CASSFSGGGQETQYF.

The chain joins TRBV10-3 to TRBJ2-7; TRBD2 matches at 14 bases. The CDR3 is 15 amino acids. Per germline, CDR1 ENHRY and CDR2 SYGVKD. The junction had 2 bases not matched to a gene; V was cut back by 1 base and J by 6 bases. The CDR3 DNA reads as TGTGCCATCAGTGAGTTGGGACTAGCGGGAGTCGAGCAGTACTTC. Protein product: CAISELGLAGVEQYF.

The chain combines TRBV11-2 with TRBJ1-2; D is uncertain. The CDR3 spans 14 residues. The germline V and J ends were trimmed by 7 bases and 3 bases, with 15 bases remaining between them. Looked up from germline, CDR1 is SGHAT and CDR2 is FQNNGV. Here the CDR3 reads CASTPAGNYYGYTF. The CDR3 DNA follows: TGTGCCAGCACCCCGGCAGGCAACTACTATGGCTACACCTTC.

The chain couples TRBV6-5 to TRBJ1-1; TRBD1 matches 9 bases. The CDR3 length is 14 residues. Trimming removed 4 bases from V and 2 bases from J; junction bases left unmatched: 2. Germline loops: CDR1 MNHEY, CDR2 SVGAGI. The CDR3 bases are TGTGCCAGCAGTTCGACAGGGGGAAACACTGAAGCTTTCTTT. This translates into CASSSTGGNTEAFF.

V gene TRBV5-1 combines with J gene TRBJ2-5, with TRBD2 identical over 11 bases. The ends lost 7 bases at V and 0 bases at J; junction bases unmatched: 14. Germline values: CDR1 SGHRS, CDR2 YFSETQ. This CDR3 contains 18 residues. CDR3 in amino acids: CASQPVLAGGSYQETQYF. CDR3 DNA sequence: TGCGCCAGCCAGCCCGTGCTAGCGGGGGGCTCGTACCAAGAGACCCAGTACTTC.

This clone has more than one count but fewer than ten. This chain links TRBV5-4 with TRBJ1-1; D ambiguous. Trimming removed 0 bases from V and 7 bases from J, with 4 bases in between. Germline loops: CDR1 SGHNT, CDR2 YYREEE (reference sequence). The CDR3 runs to 11 residues. The DNA for the CDR3 is TGTGCCAGCAGCTTGGGAATTGAAGCTTTCTTT. This gives the protein CASSLGIEAFF.

The chain combines TRBV27 with TRBJ2-1; tentatively, D is TRBD1 (6 bases). V lost 6 bases to trimming and J lost 0 bases, with 12 bases between them. Germline loops: CDR1 MNHEY, CDR2 SMNVEV (reference sequence). The CDR3 runs 15 residues. The CDR3 reads CASRPDSSSYNEQFF. CDR3 DNA: TGTGCCAGCAGACCGGACAGTAGCTCCTACAATGAGCAGTTCTTC.

The chain combines TRBV27 with TRBJ2-1; 13 bases align to TRBD2. With 6 bases clipped from V and 9 bases from J, the junction kept 8 bases outside the gene matches. CDR1 MNHEY and CDR2 SMNVEV come from the germline V gene (reference sequence). The CDR3 loop spans 15 amino acids. As DNA, the CDR3 is TGTGCCAGCAGAGGGACTAGCGGGATATGGAGTGAGCAGTTCTTC. Translating it yields CASRGTSGIWSEQFF.

This sequence joins TRBV2 and TRBJ2-7, with D maybe TRBD2 (5 bases). Trimming pared 2 bases from V and 0 bases from J, leaving 26 bases between. The germline gives CDR1 SNHLY, CDR2 FYNNEI. The CDR3 consists of 20 residues. CDR3: CASSEKGVEGTVVSSYEQYF. CDR3 coding DNA: TGTGCCAGCAGTGAAAAGGGAGTTGAGGGTACGGTGGTTAGCTCCTACGAGCAGTACTTC.

The chain uses TRBV5-6 and TRBJ2-3; D is possibly TRBD1 or TRBD2 (5 bases each). Germline V gene data show CDR1 as SGHDT and CDR2 as YYEEEE. There are 14 residues in the CDR3. Trimming cost V 6 bases and J 1 base, with 12 bases left between them. Here the CDR3 DNA reads TGTGCCAGCACCAGGGAGCTCCGCACAGATACGCAGTATTTT. It specifies CASTRELRTDTQYF.

The chain links TRBV4-1 to TRBJ2-5; the D gene is possibly TRBD1 (5 bases). The CDR3 contains 16 residues. CDR1 and CDR2 (germline): MGHRA, YSYEKL. V lost 1 base to trimming and J lost 0 bases, with 12 bases between them. The CDR3 region is CASSQVGQGHQETQYF. DNA of the CDR3: TGCGCCAGCAGCCAAGTTGGGCAGGGCCACCAAGAGACCCAGTACTTC.

This clone was counted a single time. The chain couples TRBV7-8 to TRBJ1-6; TRBD1 aligns across 7 bases. V lost 4 bases to trimming and J lost 7 bases; unmatched junction nucleotides: 1. Germline CDR1 and CDR2: SGHVS and FQNEAQ. This CDR3 is 13 amino acids long. The CDR3 reads CASSSDRNSPLHF. The CDR3, as DNA: TGTGCCAGCAGCTCGGACAGGAATTCACCCCTCCACTTT.

By share, this clone counts as medium-sized. This chain uses TRBV2 with TRBJ1-1; a weak D match, TRBD1 (6 bases). This CDR3 region has 14 residues. V lost 6 bases to trimming and J lost 8 bases, with 19 bases between them. CDR1 is SNHLY and CDR2 is FYNNEI in the germline V gene. CDR3 sequence: CASRSFPGQEEAFF. In nucleotides, the CDR3 is TGTGCCAGCAGATCCTTTCCGGGACAAGAAGAAGCTTTCTTT.